Presented here are 13 T cell receptor beta chains from one specimen sequenced in a study of blood T cell repertoires in COVID-19. Using immunoSEQ multiplex PCR, the repertoire was profiled, and TCRdb retains in-frame clones only, with some absent. The sample has fewer than 200,000 clones, 65% to 85% seen once. The sample consisted of peripheral blood. Receptors were obtained from a woman of 80 years or more with acute or convalescent COVID-19.

The chain combines TRBV18 with TRBJ2-7, with 13 nucleotides matching TRBD2. The CDR3 is made up of 17 amino acids. The V segment lost 1 base and the J segment 5 bases; nucleotides outside the gene matches: 8. Germline loops: CDR1 KGHSH, CDR2 LQKENI. As DNA, the CDR3 is TGTGCCAGCTCACCACGGTCCGGTGGACTAGCGGGAGACGAGCAGTACTTC. It encodes CASSPRSGGLAGDEQYF.

Comments on this clone: The same CDR3 is also encoded by other DNA sequences in this sample. The gene calls are TRBV4-3 and TRBJ1-1; D is unclear. Trimming pared 3 bases from V and 1 base from J, leaving 6 bases between. This CDR3 spans 13 amino acids. Germline CDR1 LGHNA, CDR2 YSLEER. The CDR3 protein is CASSQIRNTEAFF. The CDR3 coding sequence is TGCGCCAGCAGCCAGATCAGGAACACTGAAGCTTTCTTT.

Turning to this clone: Other DNA sequences within the sample encode an identical CDR3. The V call is TRBV5-1, the J call TRBJ1-5; D gene uncertain. The germline V and J ends were trimmed by 2 bases and 0 bases, with 9 bases remaining between them. This CDR3 spans 15 amino acids. The germline CDR1 and CDR2 sequences are SGHRS and YFSETQ. CDR3 nucleotides: TGCGCCAGCAGCTTATCGGGAAATAGCAATCAGCCCCAGCATTTT. This translates into CASSLSGNSNQPQHF.

J is TRBJ1-6 and V is TRBV14; D gene ambiguous. V was cut by 4 bases and J by 8 bases, with 9 bases left in between. Germline CDR1 and CDR2: SGHDN and FVKESK. The CDR3 totals 13 residues. The DNA of the CDR3 is TGTGCCAGCAGCCCTCTACTACATTCACCCCTCCACTTT. Amino acid sequence: CASSPLLHSPLHF.

The chain links TRBV5-6 to TRBJ2-3; 7 bases map to TRBD2. CDR1 and CDR2 from the germline V gene are SGHDT and YYEEEE. Losses at the gene ends were 0 bases for V and 3 bases for J; bases not matched to a gene: 7. The length of the CDR3 is 16 residues. Here the CDR3 DNA reads TGTGCCAGCAGCTTGGTTGGGAGGGCCAGTACAGATACGCAGTATTTT. It codes for CASSLVGRASTDTQYF. Drawing the rest from reference TRBV5-6 and TRBJ2-3, the complete variable domain is DAGVTQSPTHLIKTRGQQVTLRCSPKSGHDTVSWYQQALGQGPQFIFQYYEEEERQRGNFPDRFSGHQFPNYSSELNVNALLLGDSALYLCASSLVGRASTDTQYFGPGTRLTVL.

The rearrangement joins TRBV6-5 to TRBJ2-1, with 11 bases aligning to TRBD1. CDR3 length: 15 residues. CDR1 MNHEY and CDR2 SVGAGI come from the germline V gene. J gave up 8 bases and V 0 bases, and 3 bases lay outside the gene matches. CDR3 protein: CASSYSPGQGDEQFF. CDR3 nucleotides: TGTGCCAGCAGTTACTCACCGGGACAGGGGGATGAGCAGTTCTTC.

This clone was seen a single time. V and J are TRBV30 and TRBJ2-7; 7 bases are a match to TRBD1. V lost 2 bases, J lost 0 bases, and 13 bases stayed unmatched. CDR1 is GTSNPN and CDR2 is SVGIG in the germline V gene (reference sequence). This CDR3 is 17 amino acids long. DNA for the CDR3: TGTGCCTGGAGTCACCTATACAGGGGCCGGTCCTCCTACGAGCAGTACTTC. It is translated as CAWSHLYRGRSSYEQYF.

The chain employs TRBV11-2 and TRBJ2-2, with D possibly TRBD2 on 6 matching bases. Looked up from germline, CDR1 is SGHAT and CDR2 is FQNNGV. This CDR3 is 16 amino acids long. V lost 5 bases and J lost 7, with 20 bases in between. In DNA form, the CDR3 reads TGTGCCAGCAGCCGATCTGGAGGGGCGTATGTCGGGGAGCTGTTTTTT. Encoded protein: CASSRSGGAYVGELFF.

The gene calls are TRBV18 and TRBJ2-5; D unresolved. Germline V gives CDR1 KGHSH, CDR2 LQKENI. With 6 bases removed from V and 3 bases from J, the gap between germline ends came to 11 bases. The CDR3 runs 13 residues. CDR3 sequence reads: CASSLGEKETQYF. The CDR3 coding sequence is TGTGCCAGCTCGCTAGGAGAGAAAGAGACCCAGTACTTC.

The chain links TRBV7-8 to TRBJ2-7; 14 bases are a match to TRBD2. Germline V gene data show CDR1 as SGHVS and CDR2 as FQNEAQ. The CDR3 totals 19 residues. V was pared by 3 bases and J by 1 base, with 11 bases of the junction left unmatched. CDR3 protein: CASSFVQGLAGVRSYEQYF. CDR3 DNA sequence: TGTGCCAGCAGCTTCGTTCAGGGACTAGCGGGAGTAAGGTCCTACGAGCAGTACTTC.

The chain has TRBV12-3 or TRBV12-4 and TRBJ1-2; 7 bases map to TRBD1. V lost 7 bases and J lost 2; bases outside the gene matches: 4. This CDR3 spans 13 amino acids. CDR3 sequence: CASTKDRNYGYTF. The DNA of the CDR3 is TGTGCCAGCACCAAGGACAGGAACTATGGCTACACCTTC.

V gene TRBV9 combines with J gene TRBJ2-3; D unresolved. With 3 bases removed from V and 5 bases from J, the gap between germline ends came to 13 bases. CDR3 size: 14 residues. From germline, CDR1 is SGDLS and CDR2 YYNGEE. Here the CDR3 reads CASSAPLPGDTQYF. The CDR3 nucleotides read TGTGCCAGCAGCGCTCCCCTTCCGGGAGATACGCAGTATTTT.

This clone was seen just once. The chain is built from TRBV11-2 and TRBJ1-2; no firm D call. The CDR3 covers 15 residues. CDR1 is SGHAT and CDR2 is FQNNGV in the germline V gene. The V and J ends lost 1 base and 6 bases respectively, with 15 bases between them. The DNA for the CDR3 is TGTGCCAGCAGCTTAGTCCGGGGAGGGTCCCATGGCTACACCTTC. It codes for CASSLVRGGSHGYTF.